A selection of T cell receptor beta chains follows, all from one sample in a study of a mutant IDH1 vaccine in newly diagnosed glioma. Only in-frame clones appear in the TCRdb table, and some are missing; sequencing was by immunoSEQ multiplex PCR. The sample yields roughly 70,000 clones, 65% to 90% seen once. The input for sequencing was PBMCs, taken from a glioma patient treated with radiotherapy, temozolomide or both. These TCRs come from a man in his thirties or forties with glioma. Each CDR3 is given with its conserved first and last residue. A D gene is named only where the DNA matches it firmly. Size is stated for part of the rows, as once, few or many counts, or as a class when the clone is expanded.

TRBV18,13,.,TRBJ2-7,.,CASSPGQSYEQYF,TGTGCCAGCTCACCCGGACAGAGCTACGAGCAGTACTTC
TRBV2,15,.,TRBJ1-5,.,CASMNSLYSNQPQHF,TGTGCCAGCATGAACAGCCTATATAGCAATCAGCCCCAGCATTTT
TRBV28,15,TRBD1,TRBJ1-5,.,CASSFTGAFNQPQHF,TGTGCCAGCAGTTTCACAGGGGCGTTCAATCAGCCCCAGCATTTT
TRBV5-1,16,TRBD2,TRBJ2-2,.,CASSLRLAENTGELFF,TGCGCCAGCAGCTTGCGCCTAGCGGAGAACACCGGGGAGCTGTTTTTT
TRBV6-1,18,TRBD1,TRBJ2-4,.,CASSAGQVGVLAKNIQYF,TGTGCCAGCAGTGCGGGACAGGTGGGAGTCTTAGCCAAAAACATTCAGTACTTC
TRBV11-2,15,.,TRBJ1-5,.,CASSWTAGSNQPQHF,TGTGCCAGCAGCTGGACGGCGGGTAGCAATCAGCCCCAGCATTTT
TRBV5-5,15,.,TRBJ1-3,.,CASSRRQNSGNTIYF,TGTGCCAGCAGCCGGAGACAGAACTCTGGAAACACCATATATTTT
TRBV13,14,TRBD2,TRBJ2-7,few,CASGLAGGPNEQYF,TGTGCCAGCGGATTAGCGGGGGGGCCGAACGAGCAGTACTTC
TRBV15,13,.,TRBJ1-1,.,CATSRDGEAEAFF,TGTGCCACCAGCAGAGACGGCGAAGCTGAAGCTTTCTTT
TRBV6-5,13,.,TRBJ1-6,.,CASSYDPNSPLHF,TGTGCCAGCAGTTACGACCCCAATTCACCCCTCCACTTT
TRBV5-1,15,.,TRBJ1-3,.,CASSFSGGSGNTIYF,TGCGCCAGCAGCTTCAGTGGGGGATCTGGAAACACCATATATTTT
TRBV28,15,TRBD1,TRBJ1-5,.,CASSSTGARNQPQHF,TGTGCCAGCAGTTCGACAGGGGCGCGCAATCAGCCCCAGCATTTT
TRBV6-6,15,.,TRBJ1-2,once,CASSYEGMGRYGYTF,TGTGCCAGCAGTTACGAGGGGATGGGGCGGTATGGCTACACCTTC
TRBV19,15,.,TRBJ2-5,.,CASSRKLLLGETQYF,TGTGCCAGTAGTCGAAAACTCCTTTTAGGAGAGACCCAGTACTTC
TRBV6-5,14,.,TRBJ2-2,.,CASTRTQNTGELFF,TGTGCCAGCACGCGGACGCAGAACACCGGGGAGCTGTTTTTT
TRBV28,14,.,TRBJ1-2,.,CASAPRGALAGYTF,TGTGCCAGTGCCCCAAGAGGGGCACTGGCTGGCTACACCTTC
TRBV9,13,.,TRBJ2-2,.,CASSSNPGGELFF,TGTGCCAGCAGCTCGAACCCTGGGGGGGAGCTGTTTTTT
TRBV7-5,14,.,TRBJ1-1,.,CASSSPGADTEAFF,TGTGCCAGCAGCTCCCCCGGGGCCGACACTGAAGCTTTCTTT
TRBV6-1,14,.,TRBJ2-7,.,CASRKGLDKNEQYF,TGTGCCAGCAGGAAGGGACTGGACAAAAACGAGCAGTACTTC
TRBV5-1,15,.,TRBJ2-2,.,CASSFGFVSAGELFF,TGCGCCAGCAGCTTCGGTTTTGTGAGCGCCGGGGAGCTGTTTTTT
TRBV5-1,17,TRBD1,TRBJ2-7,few,CASSLAGSGTGGYEQYF,TGCGCCAGCAGCTTGGCCGGGTCCGGGACAGGGGGCTACGAGCAGTACTTC
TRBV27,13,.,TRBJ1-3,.,CASRTGSGNTIYF,TGTGCCAGCAGGACGGGCTCTGGAAACACCATATATTTT
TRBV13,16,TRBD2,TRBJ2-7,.,CASSLAGTGGSYEQYF,TGTGCCAGCAGCTTAGCAGGGACGGGGGGTTCCTACGAGCAGTACTTC
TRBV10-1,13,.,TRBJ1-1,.,CASSAQMNTEAFF,TGCGCCAGCAGTGCACAGATGAACACTGAAGCTTTCTTT
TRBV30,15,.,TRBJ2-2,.,CAWRWDNTNTGELFF,TGTGCCTGGAGGTGGGACAATACGAACACCGGGGAGCTGTTTTTT
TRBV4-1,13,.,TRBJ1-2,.,CASSQDPGSGYTF,TGCGCCAGCAGCCAAGATCCAGGGAGCGGCTACACCTTC
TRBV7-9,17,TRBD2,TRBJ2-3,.,CASSPPAGGPITDTQYF,TGTGCCAGCAGCCCCCCCGCGGGGGGGCCTATCACAGATACGCAGTATTTT
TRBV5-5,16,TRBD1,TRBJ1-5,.,CASSLRTGGGNQPQHF,TGTGCCAGCAGCTTGCGGACAGGGGGAGGTAATCAGCCCCAGCATTTT
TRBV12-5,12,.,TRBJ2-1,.,CASGLYRNEQFF,TGTGCTAGTGGTTTGTATCGCAATGAGCAGTTCTTC
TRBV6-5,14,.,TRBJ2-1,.,CASSPSKWGNEQFF,TGTGCCAGCAGCCCAAGTAAATGGGGCAATGAGCAGTTCTTC
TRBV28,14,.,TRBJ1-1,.,CASSLSRRNTEAFF,TGTGCCAGCAGTTTATCGCGGAGAAACACTGAAGCTTTCTTT
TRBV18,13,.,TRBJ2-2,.,CASSPTRTGELFF,TGTGCCAGCTCACCCACCCGAACCGGGGAGCTGTTTTTT
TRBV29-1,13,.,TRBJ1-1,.,CSVEEAMGTEAFF,TGCAGCGTTGAGGAGGCTATGGGCACTGAAGCTTTCTTT
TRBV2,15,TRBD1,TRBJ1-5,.,CATTGQGASNQPQHF,TGTGCCACCACCGGACAGGGGGCGAGCAATCAGCCCCAGCATTTT
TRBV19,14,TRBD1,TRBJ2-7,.,CASRAGQGTNEQYF,TGTGCCAGTAGAGCGGGACAGGGTACCAACGAGCAGTACTTC
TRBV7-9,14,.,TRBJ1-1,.,CASNPALINTEAFF,TGTGCCAGCAACCCTGCGCTGATTAACACTGAAGCTTTCTTT
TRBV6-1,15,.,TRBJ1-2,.,CASSEAGDTNYGYTF,TGTGCCAGCAGTGAAGCGGGAGACACTAACTATGGCTACACCTTC
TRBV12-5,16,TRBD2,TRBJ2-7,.,CASGYTGSGKAYEQYF,TGTGCTAGTGGTTACACCGGGAGCGGGAAGGCCTACGAGCAGTACTTC
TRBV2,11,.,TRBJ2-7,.,CASSEGYEQYF,TGTGCCAGCAGTGAGGGCTACGAGCAGTACTTC
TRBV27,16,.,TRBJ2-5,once,CATRIRPTQVTGTQYF,TGTGCCACCCGAATCCGGCCAACACAGGTTACCGGAACCCAGTACTTC
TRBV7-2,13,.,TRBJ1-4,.,CASSSFPNEKLFF,TGTGCCAGCAGCAGTTTTCCTAATGAAAAACTGTTTTTT
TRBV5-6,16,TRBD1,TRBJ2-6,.,CASSSTGLAGANVLTF,TGTGCCAGCAGCTCGACAGGGTTAGCTGGGGCCAACGTCCTGACTTTC
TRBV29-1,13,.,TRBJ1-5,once,CSAADGGNQPQHF,TGCAGCGCCGCTGACGGGGGCAATCAGCCCCAGCATTTT
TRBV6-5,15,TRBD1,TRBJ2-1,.,CASTLGQELWGEQFF,TGTGCCAGCACCCTGGGACAGGAGCTTTGGGGTGAGCAGTTCTTC
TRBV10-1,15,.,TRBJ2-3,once,CASSGREGPTDTQYF,TGCGCCAGCAGCGGCAGGGAAGGACCCACAGATACGCAGTATTTT
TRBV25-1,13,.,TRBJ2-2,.,CASSDPYTGELFF,TGTGCCAGCAGTGATCCGTACACCGGGGAGCTGTTTTTT
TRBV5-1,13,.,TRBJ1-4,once,CASSFAANEKLFF,TGCGCCAGCAGCTTCGCAGCTAATGAAAAACTGTTTTTT
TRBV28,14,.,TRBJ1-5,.,CASGLTVANQPQHF,TGTGCCAGCGGTTTGACGGTAGCAAATCAGCCCCAGCATTTT
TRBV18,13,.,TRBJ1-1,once,CASSFSGNTEAFF,TGTGCCAGCTCATTTTCAGGGAACACTGAAGCTTTCTTT
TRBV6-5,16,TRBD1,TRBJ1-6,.,CASSYSGTGVGSPLHF,TGTGCCAGCAGTTACTCCGGGACAGGGGTTGGTTCACCCCTCCACTTT
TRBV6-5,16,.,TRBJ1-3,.,CASSYKVQLSGNTIYF,TGTGCCAGCAGTTACAAGGTACAGCTCTCTGGAAACACCATATATTTT